This passage covers 28 T cell receptor beta chains from one sample sequenced in a study of early T cells in non-severe SARS-CoV-2 infection. TCRdb re-derived calls from the 5' RACE reads in MiXCR, one entry per CDR3 protein. Of 85,000 to 100,000 distinct CDR3 sequences in the sample, approximately 9.9% were seen once. The specimen comprised whole blood, sampled at baseline. These receptors all stem from an adult who was a healthcare worker with PCR-confirmed SARS-CoV-2 infection or an uninfected control (not recorded which).

This clonotype was counted only a few times. The chain uses TRBV10-2 and TRBJ2-1; 14 bases line up with TRBD2. Germline V lookup: CDR1 WSHSY, CDR2 SAAADI. This CDR3 region has 16 residues. The J segment lost 6 bases and the V segment lost 7 bases, leaving 8 bases of the junction unmatched. The CDR3, as DNA: TGCGCCAGCAACCCGGGACTAGCGGGAGTCGGCAATGAGCAGTTCTTC. Translated, it gives CASNPGLAGVGNEQFF.

This clonotype was detected only a few times. The genes are TRBV5-1 and TRBJ2-3; the D gene is possibly TRBD1 (6 bases). Per germline, CDR1 SGHRS and CDR2 YFSETQ. This CDR3 is 15 amino acids long. Trimming shortened V by 4 bases and J by 1 base, and 13 bases separated the two germline ends. The CDR3 is CASSQGTRGTDTQYF. For the CDR3, the DNA is TGCGCCAGCAGCCAGGGGACCCGCGGCACAGATACGCAGTATTTT. The full variable domain, completed using reference TRBV5-1 and TRBJ2-3, is KAGVTQTPRYLIKTRGQQVTLSCSPISGHRSVSWYQQTPGQGLQFLFEYFSETQRNKGNFPGRFSGRQFSNSRSEMNVSTLELGDSALYLCASSQGTRGTDTQYFGPGTRLTVL.

This clonotype showed up just a few times. The rearrangement uses TRBV5-5 and TRBJ1-2; 8 bases are a match to TRBD1. CDR1 SGHKS and CDR2 YYEKEE come from the germline V gene (reference sequence). J was trimmed by 7 bases and V by 4 bases; bases with no gene match: 15. The CDR3 is 16 amino acids. The CDR3 here is CASSLPGQVSLFGYTF. For the CDR3, the DNA is TGTGCCAGCAGCCTCCCGGGACAGGTCTCTTTGTTTGGCTACACCTTC.

The chain has TRBV10-2 and TRBJ2-7; weak D call: TRBD1 (5 bases). Germline V CDR1 and CDR2: WSHSY, SAAADI. CDR3 length equals 13 residues. The ends were cut back, 2 bases at V and 8 bases at J, with 13 bases in the middle. The chain's CDR3 is CASSEDSFTKQYF. The CDR3 region has the DNA TGCGCCAGCAGTGAGGACAGTTTTACGAAGCAGTACTTC.

This chain uses TRBV5-4 with TRBJ2-5; D not certain. CDR1 is SGHNT, CDR2 YYREEE, per germline (reference sequence). CDR3 length: 15 residues. V was cut by 0 bases and J by 1 base, with 10 bases left in between. CDR3 DNA: TGTGCCAGCAGCTTGGCCAACACCTTCCAAGAGACCCAGTACTTC. Its protein is CASSLANTFQETQYF.

This clonotype was seen a handful of times. V usage is TRBV7-9 and J usage is TRBJ2-5; D possibly uses TRBD1 or TRBD2 (7 bases each). Germline V lookup: CDR1 SEHNR, CDR2 FQNEAQ (reference sequence). The CDR3 extends over 16 amino acids. With 3 bases removed from V and 5 bases from J, the gap between germline ends came to 19 bases. The CDR3 spells CASSFATGEGDETQYF. The DNA of the CDR3 is TGTGCCAGCAGCTTTGCCACAGGGGAGGGGGACGAGACCCAGTACTTC.

The gene calls are TRBV28 and TRBJ2-3, with 9 bases fitting TRBD2. The V gene's germline CDR1 is MDHEN and CDR2 SYDVKM. This CDR3 comprises 15 residues. Unmatched junction bases numbered 8, after V lost 6 bases and J lost 4 bases. CDR3 in amino acids: CASRRLAAPSDTQYF. CDR3 DNA sequence: TGTGCCAGCAGGCGACTAGCGGCCCCCTCAGATACGCAGTATTTT.

This clonotype was counted between two and nine times. The chain recombines TRBV5-5 with TRBJ2-7; the match to TRBD1 covers 11 bases. CDR1 is SGHKS, CDR2 YYEKEE, per germline (reference sequence). The trim removed 4 bases at V and 6 bases at J, leaving 15 bases unmatched. The CDR3 covers 17 residues. As DNA, the CDR3 is TGTGCCAGCAGCCCCCGGGACAGGGGGGTAAAAGCGGGCGAGCAGTACTTC. Translation: CASSPRDRGVKAGEQYF.

The J gene is TRBJ2-1, the V gene TRBV6-2 or TRBV6-3; possible D gene TRBD2, 5 bases. Germline assignment: CDR1 MNHEY and CDR2 SVGEGT. This CDR3 has 13 amino acids. V was shortened by 6 bases and J by 7 bases, with 13 bases between the two germline ends. DNA for the CDR3: TGTGCCAGCAGCCTAGAGGAGGTAAATGAGCAGTTCTTC. Translating it yields CASSLEEVNEQFF.

This chain links TRBV19 with TRBJ2-3; 9 bases map to TRBD2. CDR3 length equals 17 residues. Germline V gene sequence: CDR1 LNHDA, CDR2 SQIVND (reference sequence). V trimming: 5 bases; J trimming: 0 bases; junction bases outside the gene matches: 9. CDR3 in amino acids: CASSSLAAGGSTDTQYF. For the CDR3, the DNA is TGTGCCAGTAGTTCCCTCGCGGCGGGGGGGAGCACAGATACGCAGTATTTT.

The gene calls are TRBV7-2 and TRBJ2-1; D is unresolved. The CDR3 contains 15 residues. With 3 bases removed from V and 4 bases from J, the gap between germline ends came to 13 bases. CDR1 and CDR2 (germline): SGHTA, FQGNSA. CDR3 in amino acids: CASSFLGMIYNEQFF. The CDR3 nucleotides are TGTGCCAGCAGCTTTTTGGGGATGATTTACAATGAGCAGTTCTTC.

Only a few counts were recorded for this clonotype. This chain connects TRBV9 to TRBJ2-1; tentative D call: TRBD2 (6 bases). The CDR3 has 15 residues. Germline V CDR1 and CDR2: SGDLS, YYNGEE. V lost 0 bases and J lost 8, with 15 bases in between. CDR3 region: CASSVELTGEDEQFF. CDR3 DNA sequence: TGTGCCAGCAGCGTAGAACTAACGGGAGAGGATGAGCAGTTCTTC.

This clonotype was observed at least ten times. The V and J genes are TRBV29-1 and TRBJ2-1; D is ambiguous. In germline, CDR1 is SQVTM, CDR2 ANQGSEA. CDR3 size: 11 residues. With 0 bases removed from V and 7 bases from J, the gap between germline ends came to 4 bases. The DNA of the CDR3 is TGCAGCGTTGAAGATTTGAATGAGCAGTTCTTC. Its protein is CSVEDLNEQFF.

CDR3 nucleotides: TGTGCCAGCAGCCCGACTGAGAGGAGGGCTTACGAGCAGTACTTC. This encodes CASSPTERRAYEQYF. The chain is built from TRBV13 and TRBJ2-7, with a tentative D call TRBD2 (6 bases). The CDR3 is 15 residues long. Germline CDR1 reads PRHDT; CDR2 reads FYEKMQ (reference sequence). The V gene lost 5 bases and the J gene lost 4 bases, with 18 bases spanning the gap.

This clonotype came up a few times. The V and J genes are TRBV20-1 and TRBJ1-3; tentatively, D is TRBD1 (5 bases). The germline V gene has CDR1 DFQATT and CDR2 SNEGSKA (reference sequence). The V gene lost 5 bases and the J gene lost 6 bases, with 14 bases spanning the gap. The CDR3 loop spans 13 amino acids. The CDR3 nucleotides are TGCAGTGCTGAGATGGGGACGGAAAACACCATATATTTT. Protein: CSAEMGTENTIYF.

The chain recombines TRBV7-9 with TRBJ1-2, with D unresolved. Trimming took 1 base from V and 4 from J, leaving 7 bases between them. The CDR3 loop spans 13 amino acids. The germline V gene has CDR1 SEHNR and CDR2 FQNEAQ (reference sequence). The CDR3 DNA follows: TGTGCCAGCAGCTTAGAATCTCTCTATGGCTACACCTTC. The encoded protein is CASSLESLYGYTF.

The CDR3 DNA reads as TGCAGTGCTAGCGATAGTACAGGGGACGGCTACACCTTC. Its protein is CSASDSTGDGYTF. The V call is TRBV20-1, the J call TRBJ1-2; 7 nucleotides match TRBD1. Trimming at V came to 3 bases and at J to 8 bases, leaving 9 bases not matched to a gene. This CDR3 spans 13 amino acids. CDR1 DFQATT and CDR2 SNEGSKA come from the germline V gene (reference sequence).

The chain joins TRBV10-3 to TRBJ2-2, with D hard to call. Trimming cost V 11 bases and J 7 bases, with 14 bases left between them. The V gene's germline CDR1 is ENHRY and CDR2 SYGVKD. There are 12 residues in the CDR3. The CDR3 nucleotides read TGTGCCTCGAAGTCGCTAGGCGGGGAGCTGTTTTTT. Encoded protein: CASKSLGGELFF.

This clonotype has at least ten counts. This chain joins TRBV20-1 and TRBJ2-1; 7 bases match TRBD2. There are 16 residues in the CDR3. Germline loops: CDR1 DFQATT, CDR2 SNEGSKA (reference sequence). J gave up 5 bases and V 0 bases, and 10 bases lay outside the gene matches. The CDR3 loop is CSARDPLAGVNNEQFF. Here the CDR3 DNA reads TGCAGTGCTAGAGATCCTTTGGCGGGAGTTAACAATGAGCAGTTCTTC.

This clonotype was counted ten times or more. The chain has TRBV28 and TRBJ2-1, with 7 bases fitting TRBD2. Germline V gene sequence: CDR1 MDHEN, CDR2 SYDVKM. The V gene end was trimmed by 7 bases and the J gene end by 2 bases; junction bases not matched to a gene: 8. This CDR3 is built from 15 residues. This chain's CDR3 is CASIYSGPAYNEQFF. The CDR3 DNA follows: TGTGCCAGCATTTATAGCGGGCCGGCCTACAATGAGCAGTTCTTC.

J is TRBJ2-7 and V is TRBV4-3; TRBD1 matches 10 bases. Germline V lookup: CDR1 LGHNA, CDR2 YSLEER. V shed 4 bases, J shed 2 bases, and the junction held 5 bases outside the gene matches. The CDR3 runs 15 residues. In DNA, the CDR3 is TGCGCCAGCAGCCGCGGACAGGGGGGGACCTACGAGCAGTACTTC. This translates into CASSRGQGGTYEQYF.

This clonotype occurred a few times. The chain employs TRBV6-1 and TRBJ2-1, with D possibly TRBD1 on 6 matching bases. CDR3 length: 15 amino acids. The germline gives CDR1 MNHNS, CDR2 SASEGT. Trimming left V 6 bases short and J 1 base short, with 13 bases between. Here the CDR3 reads CASSPGTNSYNEQFF. The CDR3 coding sequence is TGTGCCAGCAGCCCCGGGACAAATTCCTACAATGAGCAGTTCTTC.

The V and J genes are TRBV5-4 and TRBJ2-7, with D perhaps given as TRBD1 or TRBD2 (5 bases each). Trimming cost V 4 bases and J 0 bases, with 14 bases left between them. This CDR3 has 15 residues. Germline V gives CDR1 SGHNT, CDR2 YYREEE (reference sequence). The CDR3 sequence is CASSPAGQGSYEQYF. CDR3 coding DNA: TGTGCCAGCAGCCCGGCGGGCCAGGGCTCCTACGAGCAGTACTTC.

This clonotype was detected a few times. The J gene is TRBJ1-2, the V gene TRBV12-3 or TRBV12-4; D is ambiguous. V lost 5 bases and J 1 base, leaving 5 bases between the germline ends. The CDR3 has 12 amino acids. In nucleotides, the CDR3 is TGTGCCAGCAGTAGGATTAACTATGGCTACACCTTC. This encodes CASSRINYGYTF.

The chain employs TRBV9 and TRBJ1-1; D gene ambiguous. Trimming left V 3 bases short and J 7 bases short, with 16 bases between. This CDR3 is 14 amino acids long. From germline, CDR1 is SGDLS and CDR2 YYNGEE. The CDR3 sequence: CASSGTPTGGEAFF. The CDR3 DNA follows: TGTGCCAGCAGCGGGACCCCGACCGGAGGTGAAGCTTTCTTT.

Ten or more counts support this clonotype. The rearrangement links TRBV25-1 to TRBJ1-2; no clear D gene. There are 15 residues in the CDR3. Trimming left V 3 bases short and J 0 bases short, with 11 bases between. Germline V gene data show CDR1 as MGHDK and CDR2 as SYGVNS. CDR3 amino acids: CASSDRGRSNYGYTF. The CDR3 DNA sequence: TGTGCCAGCAGTGATCGAGGACGGTCTAACTATGGCTACACCTTC.

The chain joins TRBV12-3 or TRBV12-4 to TRBJ2-2; no firm D call. V was trimmed by 3 bases and J by 0 bases, leaving 8 bases between them. The CDR3 covers 15 residues. The CDR3 loop is CASSFFAPNTGELFF. The CDR3 DNA follows: TGTGCCAGCAGTTTTTTTGCCCCGAACACCGGGGAGCTGTTTTTT.

This clonotype occurred a few times. The gene calls are TRBV3-1 and TRBJ2-3; 10 nucleotides agree with TRBD1. The germline V gene has CDR1 LGHDT and CDR2 YNNKEL (reference sequence). Trimming cost V 0 bases and J 2 bases; bases outside gene matches: 5. This CDR3 spans 17 amino acids. CDR3 in amino acids: CASSQDVGQGVTDTQYF. The CDR3 nucleotides read TGTGCCAGCAGCCAAGATGTAGGACAGGGGGTCACAGATACGCAGTATTTT.